This section outlines one T cell receptor (beta chain) sequence together with its context. Its specificity is not known. The study ran its PCR with 60 Vbeta and 13 Jbeta primers. The table came from immunoSEQ multiplex PCR; TCRdb's copy has only in-frame clones and leaves some out. The sample consists of 150,000 to 200,000 clones, roughly 85% of them appearing once. The CDR3 runs 15 residues. Trimming removed 6 bases from V and 2 bases from J, with 14 bases in between. Per the germline V gene, CDR1 is MDHEN and CDR2 is SYDVKM. This sample was taken from a study of cytomegalovirus exposure and HLA in healthy donors. Study-wide findings and caveats: A later analysis found most CMV-associated TCR beta chains apparently HLA-restricted. Follow-up analysis later connected one missense variant in DCLRE1C with trimming of TCR beta V- and J-genes. An analysis that was carried out later associated 17,000 or so TCR beta sequences with HLA alleles at 0.05 false discovery rate.

The chain carries TRBV28 and TRBJ1-5; D might be TRBD1 (5 bases). The sequencing input was PBMCs. This TCR was recovered from a man aged 50 to 59 in good health and CMV-seropositive. The CDR3 bases are TGTGCCAGCAGGTCGGACATAAAAGGCAATCAGCCCCAGCATTTT. Protein sequence: CASRSDIKGNQPQHF.